Listed below are T cell receptor beta chains from one sample, sequenced in a study of blood T cell repertoires in COVID-19. Assay: immunoSEQ multiplex PCR; the TCRdb copy retains only in-frame clones and omits some. The sample consists of 140,000 or so clones, 80% to 90% of them appearing once. Sequenced input: peripheral blood. These receptors were collected from a man aged 45-65 years who had recovered from COVID-19. The CDR3 runs from the conserved cysteine through the conserved F or W. The order of the fields is D gene, clone size, V gene, J gene, CDR3 protein, CDR3 DNA. D genes are given only for firm matches. The listing skips clone size in some rows; elsewhere it reads once, few, many or a size class.

>.|.|TRBV7-2|TRBJ2-3
CASSLAGKRTSDTQYF
TGTGCCAGCAGCTTAGCGGGCAAAAGAACCTCAGATACGCAGTATTTT
>TRBD2|.|TRBV11-2|TRBJ2-5
CASSLSGGAWETQYF
TGTGCCAGCAGCCTCTCCGGGGGGGCATGGGAGACCCAGTACTTC
>.|.|TRBV9|TRBJ1-3
CASSVDGSSGNTIYF
TGTGCCAGCAGCGTAGACGGGAGCTCTGGAAACACCATATATTTT
>TRBD2|.|TRBV4-1|TRBJ2-5
CASSQEGLAGETQYF
TGCGCCAGCAGCCAAGAGGGACTAGCAGGAGAGACCCAGTACTTC
>.|few|TRBV7-2|TRBJ1-6
CASSSGWDSPLHF
TGTGCCAGCAGCTCAGGGTGGGATTCACCCCTCCACTTT
>TRBD2|.|TRBV14|TRBJ2-3
CASSQQRGGQDTQYF
TGTGCCAGCAGCCAACAGCGGGGGGGCCAAGATACGCAGTATTTT
>.|.|TRBV6-5|TRBJ1-4
CASNNGIANEKLFF
TGTGCCAGCAATAACGGGATCGCTAATGAAAAACTGTTTTTT
>TRBD2|.|TRBV5-8|TRBJ2-3
CASSLVTSGGWDTQYF
TGTGCCAGCAGCTTGGTGACTAGCGGGGGCTGGGATACGCAGTATTTT
>.|.|TRBV6-5|TRBJ1-2
CATLLSYGYTF
TGTGCCACCCTTCTGTCCTATGGCTACACCTTC
>TRBD1|few|TRBV28|TRBJ1-6
CASSLSRTGGIRSPLHF
TGTGCCAGCAGTTTATCCCGGACAGGGGGAATTCGTTCACCCCTCCACTTT
>TRBD1|.|TRBV4-3|TRBJ1-2
CASSQGQLYGYTF
TGCGCCAGCAGCCAGGGACAGCTCTATGGCTACACCTTC
>.|.|TRBV6-5|TRBJ2-1
CATSPQVIHEQFF
TGTGCCACAAGCCCCCAGGTAATCCATGAGCAGTTCTTC
>TRBD1|.|TRBV7-9|TRBJ1-6
CASSLVGGDSPLHF
TGTGCCAGCAGCTTAGTAGGGGGCGATTCACCCCTCCACTTT
>.|.|TRBV3-1/TRBV3-2|TRBJ2-7
CASSQDGVSYEQYF
TGTGCCAGCAGCCAAGACGGGGTCTCCTACGAGCAGTACTTC
>TRBD1|.|TRBV19|TRBJ1-6
CASSRALTGEGSPLHF
TGTGCCAGTAGTAGAGCTCTGACAGGGGAAGGTTCACCCCTCCACTTT
>.|.|TRBV27|TRBJ2-7
CASSWAGKTYEQYF
TGTGCCAGCAGTTGGGCAGGGAAGACCTACGAGCAGTACTTC
>TRBD1|.|TRBV27|TRBJ1-2
CASSLFASLDRGRDGYTF
TGTGCCAGCAGTTTATTCGCCTCTTTAGACAGGGGGAGAGATGGCTACACCTTC
>TRBD1|.|TRBV2|TRBJ1-2
CASSGRFTGEYGYTF
TGTGCCAGCAGTGGACGATTTACAGGGGAATATGGCTACACCTTC
>.|once|TRBV9|TRBJ1-2
CASSPLGASNSDGYTF
TGTGCCAGCAGCCCCCTTGGGGCGAGTAATTCTGATGGCTACACCTTC
>TRBD1|.|TRBV9|TRBJ2-2
CASSVTGVGTGELFF
TGTGCCAGCAGCGTGACAGGGGTGGGAACCGGGGAGCTGTTTTTT
>TRBD1|.|TRBV2|TRBJ1-1
CASGTGSPEAFF
TGTGCCAGCGGGACAGGGAGCCCTGAAGCTTTCTTT
>TRBD1|.|TRBV15|TRBJ1-6
CATSLRQGNNSPLHF
TGTGCCACCAGCCTACGACAGGGGAATAATTCACCCCTCCACTTT
>.|.|TRBV6-4|TRBJ2-1
CASSEGGLNEQFF
TGTGCCAGCAGTGAAGGGGGTTTGAATGAGCAGTTCTTC
>.|few|TRBV7-9|TRBJ1-1
CASSLALGGNTEAFF
TGTGCCAGCAGCTTAGCCCTGGGGGGGAACACTGAAGCTTTCTTT
>.|.|TRBV7-9|TRBJ1-1
CASSLFRDTEAFF
TGTGCCAGCAGCTTATTCAGGGACACTGAAGCTTTCTTT
>TRBD1|.|TRBV27|TRBJ2-7
CASRPGQGAHEQYF
TGTGCCAGCAGGCCGGGACAGGGGGCCCACGAGCAGTACTTC
>TRBD2|.|TRBV6-2/TRBV6-3|TRBJ2-3
CASRPSGGGTDTQYF
TGTGCCAGCAGGCCTAGCGGGGGAGGGACAGATACGCAGTATTTT
>.|.|TRBV6-6|TRBJ2-2
CASSSGRSGELFF
TGTGCCAGCAGTTCAGGGAGGTCCGGGGAGCTGTTTTTT
>.|.|TRBV12-3/TRBV12-4|TRBJ2-3
CASSLYQGDTQYF
TGTGCCAGCAGTTTATATCAGGGAGATACGCAGTATTTT